The present TCR beta chain was sequenced within a study of shared clonotypes between healthy human individuals. Study-wide findings and caveats: Across a few donors, naive CD4 shared approximately 4.5%, naive CD8 around 4%, memory CD4 roughly 2.4%, memory CD8 around 0.36%. Only blood was sampled; tissue repertoires likely differ.

Germline CDR1 LNHDA, CDR2 SQIVND (reference sequence). The CDR3 is 15 residues long. V lost 7 bases, J lost 7 bases, and 20 bases lay in between. A CD45RA-negative memory subset and a CD45RA+ naive subset were separated from the CD4+ cells. Every subset had its genomic DNA shared out evenly among several immunoSEQ plates. Clones were sequenced by immunoSEQ multiplex PCR, and TCRdb holds only the in-frame ones, with some missing. Of around 700,000 clones listed, roughly 78% are singletons. Points on this clone: What it recognizes is unknown.

Material for sequencing was memory CD4+ T cells sorted from blood. Subset here: CD45RA-negative fraction. The sequence came from a woman aged 25 to 39 in good health. The V gene is TRBV19, the J gene TRBJ1-5, with D maybe TRBD1 (5 bases). CDR3 coding DNA: TGTGCCAGTATGGGGGTGGCCGCCTCTGGGCAGCCCCAGCATTTT. Protein: CASMGVAASGQPQHF.